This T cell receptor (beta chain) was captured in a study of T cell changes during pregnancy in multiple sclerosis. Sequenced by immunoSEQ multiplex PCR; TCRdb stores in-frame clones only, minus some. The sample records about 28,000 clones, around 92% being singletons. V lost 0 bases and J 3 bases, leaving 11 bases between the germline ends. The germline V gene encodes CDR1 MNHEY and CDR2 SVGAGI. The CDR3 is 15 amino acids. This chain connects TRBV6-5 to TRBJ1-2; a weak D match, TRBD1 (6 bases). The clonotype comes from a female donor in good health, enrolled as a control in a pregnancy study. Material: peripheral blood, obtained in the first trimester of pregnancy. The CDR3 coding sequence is TGTGCCAGCAGTTACTCAGGGGCAGGGGACTATGGCTACACCTTC. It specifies CASSYSGAGDYGYTF.